This T cell receptor (beta chain) was profiled in a study of T cell changes during pregnancy in multiple sclerosis. The repertoire was sequenced with immunoSEQ multiplex PCR; TCRdb's copy has only in-frame clones and lacks some. The sample contains 90,000 to 100,000 clones, 90% to 95% of which appear only once. The CDR3 totals 12 residues. Germline trimming cut 5 bases from V and 4 bases from J; bases unmatched to any gene: 2. CDR1 LGHNA and CDR2 YNFKEQ come from the germline V gene. This material consisted of peripheral blood, taken in the third trimester of pregnancy. This rearrangement joins TRBV4-2 to TRBJ2-7, with 7 bases aligning to TRBD2. The origin of this receptor is a female donor with multiple sclerosis, enrolled in a pregnancy study. This chain's CDR3 is CASSGGDYEQYF. CDR3 bases: TGTGCCAGCAGCGGGGGGGATTACGAGCAGTACTTC.